This T cell receptor (beta chain) was found in a study of shared clonotypes between healthy human individuals. A note on this clone: No antigen is known for it.

Profiling relied on immunoSEQ multiplex PCR, and the TCRdb table lists in-frame clones only, not all of them. The sample yields over a million clones, around 98% seen once. Trimming left V 3 bases short and J 6 bases short, with 15 bases between. Germline V lookup: CDR1 KGHSH, CDR2 LQKENI. The CDR3 length is 15 residues. Study-wide results and caveats: Apart from blood, nothing was sampled; tissue repertoires likely differ.

The sample was naive CD4+ T cells sorted from blood. The subset: CD45RA+ positively selected. The chain is built from TRBV18 and TRBJ1-5, with D perhaps matching TRBD1 (5 bases). This clonotype was obtained from a young man in good health. The CDR3 bases are TGTGCCAGCTCACCCCGGGACCAAATAGCTCAGCCCCAGCATTTT. It yields the protein CASSPRDQIAQPQHF.